Sequencing of this T cell receptor beta chain was carried out in a study of T-cell reconstitution after alpha-beta-depleted transplantation in children. Preparation of the TCRbeta library involved a method that used unique molecular identifiers. TCRdb reanalysed the PCR reads using MiXCR and keeps one entry per CDR3 protein. This table has about 980,000 distinct CDR3 sequences, less than 30% appearing once. General study results and limits: From newly produced T cells came most of the T-cell counts and diversity one year after transplant.

The CDR3 loop spans 15 amino acids. Trimming took off 7 bases at V and 0 bases at J, with 13 bases between the two ends. Germline lookup yields CDR1 MNHNS and CDR2 SASEGT. Only a few counts were recorded for this clonotype. Its antigen is not known. This TCR came from a boy under two years old who had a stem cell transplant for SCID, so the T cells may come from the graft donor. The sequencing here drew on PBMCs, mostly from graft donor cells, taken 360 days after TCRalphabeta/CD19-depleted stem cell transplant. This chain connects TRBV6-1 to TRBJ2-1; no clear D. The CDR3 coding sequence is TGTGCCAGCACCCGGACGCATAGCTCCTACAATGAGCAGTTCTTC. It is translated as CASTRTHSSYNEQFF.